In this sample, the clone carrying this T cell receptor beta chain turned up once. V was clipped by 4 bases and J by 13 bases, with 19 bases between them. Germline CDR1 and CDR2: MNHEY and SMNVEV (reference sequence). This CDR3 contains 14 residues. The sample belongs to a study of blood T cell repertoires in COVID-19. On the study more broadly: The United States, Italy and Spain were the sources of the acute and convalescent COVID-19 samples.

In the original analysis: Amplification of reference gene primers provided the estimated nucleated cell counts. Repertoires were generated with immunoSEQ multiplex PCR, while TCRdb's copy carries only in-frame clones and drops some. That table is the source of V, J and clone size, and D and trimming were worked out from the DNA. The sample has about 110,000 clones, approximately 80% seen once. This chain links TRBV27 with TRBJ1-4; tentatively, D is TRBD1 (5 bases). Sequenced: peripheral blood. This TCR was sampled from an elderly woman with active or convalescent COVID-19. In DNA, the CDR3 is TGTGCCAGCAGTTATCAGGAGGGGAGGGGTGGACTGTTTTTT. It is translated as CASSYQEGRGGLFF.